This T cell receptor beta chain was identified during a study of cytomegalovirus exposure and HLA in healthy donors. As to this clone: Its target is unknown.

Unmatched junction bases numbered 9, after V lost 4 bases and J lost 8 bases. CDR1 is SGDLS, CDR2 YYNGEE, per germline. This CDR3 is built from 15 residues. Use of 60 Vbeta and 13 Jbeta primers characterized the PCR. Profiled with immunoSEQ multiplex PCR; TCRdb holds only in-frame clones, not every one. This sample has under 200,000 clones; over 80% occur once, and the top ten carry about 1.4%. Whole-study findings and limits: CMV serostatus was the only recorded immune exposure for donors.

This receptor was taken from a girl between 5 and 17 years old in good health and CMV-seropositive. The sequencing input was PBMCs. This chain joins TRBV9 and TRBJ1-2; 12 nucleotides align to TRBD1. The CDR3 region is CASSSWGQGAWGYTF. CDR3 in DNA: TGTGCCAGCAGCTCATGGGGACAGGGGGCGTGGGGCTACACCTTC.